A selection of T cell receptor beta chains follows, all from one sample in a study of blood T cell repertoires in COVID-19. TCRdb's copy holds only in-frame clones and misses some; the assay was immunoSEQ multiplex PCR. The table has 400,000 to 550,000 clones, 87% seen once. The sequenced sample was PBMCs or T cells enriched from blood (not recorded which). All receptors come from a woman between 18 and 29 years old with acute COVID-19. The CDR3 runs from the conserved cysteine through the conserved F or W. A D gene is named only where the DNA matches it firmly. Size is omitted from some rows. Given values are once, few, many or a class for expanded clones.

j_call v_call d_call clone_size cdr3_nt cdr3_aa
TRBJ1-2 TRBV2 . . TGTGCCAGCAGTGTTCTTTGGCAGTCCTATGGCTACACCTTC CASSVLWQSYGYTF
TRBJ2-7 TRBV6-5 . . TGTGCCAGCAGTAACCCGGAGAGGGGGGGATACGAGCAGTACTTC CASSNPERGGYEQYF
TRBJ2-5 TRBV19 . . TGTGCCAGTAGTATCCCCGGGTCCCCAGGGGAAGGGACCCAGTACTTC CASSIPGSPGEGTQYF
TRBJ2-2 TRBV4-3 TRBD2 . TGCGCCAGCAGCCAAGAGACTAGCAGAGACGGGGAGCTGTTTTTT CASSQETSRDGELFF
TRBJ2-7 TRBV20-1 . . TGCAGTGCTAGTTACCGGGAGAACTACGAGCAGTACTTC CSASYRENYEQYF
TRBJ1-4 TRBV6-5 . . TGTGCCAGCAGTATGGGGCAATGGCGGAATGAAAAACTGTTTTTT CASSMGQWRNEKLFF
TRBJ2-3 TRBV10-3 TRBD2 few TGTGCCATCAGTCTCGGACTAGCGGGAGGGGCGGATACGCAGTATTTT CAISLGLAGGADTQYF
TRBJ2-1 TRBV15 . . TGTGCCACCAGCAGAGTCGGGACACCCTACAATGAGCAGTTCTTC CATSRVGTPYNEQFF
TRBJ2-3 TRBV29-1 TRBD2 . TGCAGCGTTGAAGGAGCGGGAGAGGGGGGTACAGATACGCAGTATTTT CSVEGAGEGGTDTQYF
TRBJ2-2 TRBV9 . . TGTGCCAGCAGCGTAGCGGGGAACCCTACCGGGGAGCTGTTTTTT CASSVAGNPTGELFF
TRBJ2-2 TRBV7-2 TRBD2 . TGTGCCAGCAGCGCCCGGACTAGCGTCGTGGGGGAGCTGTTTTTT CASSARTSVVGELFF
TRBJ2-7 TRBV27 . . TGTGCCAGCAGTTCATCCCTCTCTTTCGAGCAGTACTTC CASSSSLSFEQYF
TRBJ1-2 TRBV19 TRBD1 . TGTGCCAGTATCAATCCGGGACAGATCTATGGCTACACCTTC CASINPGQIYGYTF
TRBJ1-1 TRBV11-2 . . TGTGCCAGCAGCCGGTTTCGGTCCCGGGACACCACCGACGCTTTCTTT CASSRFRSRDTTDAFF
TRBJ2-1 TRBV2 TRBD2 many TGTGCCAGCAGTGAAATCTCACTAGCGGGAACCCCCGGGGATGAGCAGTTCTTC CASSEISLAGTPGDEQFF
TRBJ2-5 TRBV5-6 TRBD2 . TGTGCCAGCAGCCCCGTAGAGGGGACTAGCACGCGGGTCCAGTACTTC CASSPVEGTSTRVQYF
TRBJ2-3 TRBV28 . . TGTGCCAGCAGTCACCCGACAGTCCCAGATACGCAGTATTTT CASSHPTVPDTQYF
TRBJ2-7 TRBV7-6 TRBD1 few TGTGCCAGCAGCCAAGGGACAGGGGGGTACGAGCAGTACTTC CASSQGTGGYEQYF
TRBJ1-5 TRBV10-1 . . TGCGCCAGCAGTGAATCAGACACCAGCAATCAGCCCCAGCATTTT CASSESDTSNQPQHF
TRBJ1-4 TRBV28 TRBD1 . TGTGCCAGCAGTTTTAAGGGGGCACTGTTTTTT CASSFKGALFF
TRBJ1-5 TRBV28 TRBD1 . TGTGCCAGCAGTCCACAGGGGCAGGGGGATCAGCCCCAGCATTTT CASSPQGQGDQPQHF
TRBJ2-3 TRBV5-5 . . TGTGCCAGCAGCTCCCATGGCACAGATACGCAGTATTTT CASSSHGTDTQYF
TRBJ2-7 TRBV21-1 . . TGTGCCAGCAGCAAAGAGAGCGGGTACTTCTACGAGCAGTACTTC CASSKESGYFYEQYF
TRBJ2-1 TRBV7-2 . . TGTGCCAGCAGCTTAGAGTCCCGGTCCTACAATGAGCAGTTCTTC CASSLESRSYNEQFF
TRBJ2-1 TRBV5-1 . . TGCGCCACCTCACAGGGTTATGAGCAGTTCTTC CATSQGYEQFF
TRBJ2-7 TRBV27 . few TGTGCCAGCAGTTTGGGCGGGAAGGGGAGCTCCTACGAGCAGTACTTC CASSLGGKGSSYEQYF
TRBJ1-4 TRBV6-5 TRBD1 . TGTGCCAGCAGTTACACAGGGGGAGGAGAAAAACTGTTTTTT CASSYTGGGEKLFF
TRBJ1-2 TRBV19 . . TGTGCCACCCATAGCATACGGACAGTTTATGGCTACACCTTC CATHSIRTVYGYTF
TRBJ1-1 TRBV7-9 . . TGTGCCAGCAGCCCGAGGGGGGGCAACACTGAAGCTTTCTTT CASSPRGGNTEAFF
TRBJ1-3 TRBV19 . . TGTGCCAGTAGTATTCAGGGGACTGGAAACACCATATATTTT CASSIQGTGNTIYF
TRBJ1-1 TRBV7-9 . . TGTGCCAGCAGCAGCGGGACCTCCGTGAACACTGAAGCTTTCTTT CASSSGTSVNTEAFF
TRBJ1-2 TRBV12-3/TRBV12-4 TRBD1 . TGTGCCAGCAGCCCGACAGGGAGAGGCTACACCTTC CASSPTGRGYTF
TRBJ2-5 TRBV2 TRBD2 . TGTGCCAGCATCGGGACTAGCGGGGGGCCCCAAGAGACCCAGTACTTC CASIGTSGGPQETQYF
TRBJ2-7 TRBV7-9 . few TGTGCCAGCAGCTCCGGAACTACAACAGGGACCTCCTACGAGCAGTACTTC CASSSGTTTGTSYEQYF
TRBJ2-7 TRBV6-5 . . TGTGCCAGCAGTAGAACGGAGTACGAGCAGTACTTC CASSRTEYEQYF
TRBJ1-3 TRBV6-5 . . TGTGCCAGCAGTTCGAGACAGTCTGGAAACACCATATATTTT CASSSRQSGNTIYF
TRBJ1-1 TRBV24-1 . . TGTGCCACCCGCCACGGTGGCGGGAACACTGAAGCTTTCTTT CATRHGGGNTEAFF
TRBJ1-2 TRBV12-3/TRBV12-4 TRBD1 . TGTGCCAGCAGTCATACAGGGGGCGAGGGCTACACCTTC CASSHTGGEGYTF
TRBJ2-7 TRBV27 . once TGTGCCAGCAGTGGAGGTTACAACTCCTACGAGCAGTACTTC CASSGGYNSYEQYF
TRBJ2-5 TRBV10-3 TRBD1 . TGTGCCATCAGTGAGTCGGACAGGGGCGAGACCCAGTACTTC CAISESDRGETQYF
TRBJ1-2 TRBV4-3 . . TGCGCCAGCAGCGAAAGAACAGGGTGGAACCTCTATGGCTACACCTTC CASSERTGWNLYGYTF
TRBJ2-7 TRBV11-2 . . TGTGCCAGCAGGGGGGGATACGAGCAGTACTTC CASRGGYEQYF
TRBJ2-3 TRBV6-2/TRBV6-3 TRBD2 . TGTGCCAGCAGTTACTCGATGGCTAGCGGGGGGACAGATACGCAGTATTTT CASSYSMASGGTDTQYF
TRBJ2-1 TRBV28 TRBD2 . TGTGCCAGCAGTTTCCTAGCGGGAGAGCTCTACAATGAGCAGTTCTTC CASSFLAGELYNEQFF
TRBJ2-4 TRBV4-3 TRBD2 . TGCGCCAGCAGCCAAGATAGGCCCGCCGTAAGCGGGAGTAACATTCAGTACTTC CASSQDRPAVSGSNIQYF